Listed below are T cell receptor beta chains from one sample, sequenced in a study of blood T cell repertoires in COVID-19. Assay used: immunoSEQ multiplex PCR; TCRdb lists only in-frame clones, some missing. The sample contains tens of thousands of clones, roughly 89% of which appear only once. Sequencing input: peripheral blood. These receptors all come from a woman in her sixties or seventies with COVID-19, enrolled during active disease. CDR3s include the opening cysteine and the closing phenylalanine or tryptophan. D genes are given only for firm matches. Clone size, where shown, is once, few, many, or a class for clones that have expanded.

>TRBD2|TRBJ2-1|TRBV7-6|.
TGTGCCAGCAGCTTAGTCGGAACTAGCGGGGGACAATACAATGAGCAGTTCTTC
CASSLVGTSGGQYNEQFF
>TRBD1|TRBJ1-6|TRBV4-3|few
TGCGCCAGCAGCCAACCCCAAAAGGGGGCCGGTTCACCCCTCCACTTT
CASSQPQKGAGSPLHF
>TRBD2|TRBJ2-1|TRBV19|.
TGTGCCAGTAGGCCGGATAGCGGGGGGGCCGGCTCCTACAATGAGCAGTTCTTC
CASRPDSGGAGSYNEQFF
>TRBD2|TRBJ2-1|TRBV4-1|.
TGCGCCAGCAGCCAAGCGGGGGGCTCCTACAATGAGCAGTTCTTC
CASSQAGGSYNEQFF
>.|TRBJ1-4|TRBV12-3/TRBV12-4|.
TGTGCCAGCAGTCCCCCAAATGAAAAACTGTTTTTT
CASSPPNEKLFF
>.|TRBJ2-3|TRBV5-4|.
TGTGCCAGCAGCTCGCGCGTGCCAGATACGCAGTATTTT
CASSSRVPDTQYF
>.|TRBJ1-1|TRBV5-1|once
TGCGCCAGCAGCTTGGATCCGGTGAACACTGAAGCTTTCTTT
CASSLDPVNTEAFF
>TRBD1|TRBJ1-3|TRBV5-4|.
TGTGCCAGCAGCCAGGGGACAGGGAACGGAAACACCATATATTTT
CASSQGTGNGNTIYF
>.|TRBJ2-2|TRBV6-5|.
TGTGCCAGCAGTTCGGAGTCCCGAACGGCCGGGGAGCTGTTTTTT
CASSSESRTAGELFF
>.|TRBJ1-5|TRBV30|.
TGTGCCTGGAACAGGGAAAGCAATCAGCCCCAGCATTTT
CAWNRESNQPQHF
>TRBD1|TRBJ1-5|TRBV18|.
TGTGCCAGCTCAGCACTTCGACAGGGGGCCAGCAATCAGCCCCAGCATTTT
CASSALRQGASNQPQHF
>.|TRBJ1-1|TRBV15|.
TGTGCCACCAGCAGAGTGGGGGGTAAAAACACTGAAGCTTTCTTT
CATSRVGGKNTEAFF
>TRBD2|TRBJ2-7|TRBV7-2|.
TGTGCCAGCAGCTTAATAGCGGGTCTGACCTACGAGCAGTACTTC
CASSLIAGLTYEQYF
>TRBD1|TRBJ1-5|TRBV27|.
TGTGCCAGCAGTTCCGACAGGGTCTACCAGCATTTT
CASSSDRVYQHF
>.|TRBJ2-2|TRBV7-2|.
TGTGCCAGCAGCCTCAAGGGTGGGACTTACAACACCGGGGAGCTGTTTTTT
CASSLKGGTYNTGELFF
>TRBD1|TRBJ1-1|TRBV19|.
TGTGCCAGTAGTACGCGGGACAGTGAAGCTTTCTTT
CASSTRDSEAFF
>TRBD2|TRBJ2-5|TRBV29-1|.
TGCAGCGTTGAGACTAGCGGGGTTGGTGGGACCCAGTACTTC
CSVETSGVGGTQYF
>.|TRBJ2-3|TRBV30|.
TGTGCCTGGAGCCGGGGACTCACCAAGGATACGCAGTATTTT
CAWSRGLTKDTQYF
>.|TRBJ2-5|TRBV29-1|.
TGCAGCGTTGAAGATTGGCGGGGGCACGACCAAGAGACCCAGTACTTC
CSVEDWRGHDQETQYF